This TCR beta chain was profiled in a study of T cell responses to AZD1222 COVID-19 vaccine. Assay: immunoSEQ multiplex PCR; the TCRdb copy retains only in-frame clones and omits some. The sample shows about 150,000 clones, almost 95% of them seen only once. Trimming pared 1 base from V and 8 bases from J, leaving 26 bases between. CDR3 length equals 18 residues. Germline V gives CDR1 GTSNPN, CDR2 SVGIG (reference sequence). In this sample, this clone turned up once. Antigen specificity is unknown. The study's findings and limits: In a largely white British group with more females than males, clonal diversity was possibly underestimated. Vaccine-associated CD4 TCRs ranged over spike, dominating at 160-218 and 743-854. The number of AZD1222 recipients seropositive at baseline was only 5 to 7. Unmutated variant regions are reportedly targeted by nearly half of spike-specific TCRs.

Here the sequenced sample was peripheral blood, taken on day 0 of AZD1222 vaccination. This chain uses TRBV30 with TRBJ1-4; D is uncertain. This sequence originates from an adult in good health. The CDR3 protein is CAWSATKFLRERGEKLFF. The CDR3 coding sequence is TGTGCCTGGAGTGCAACAAAATTCCTCCGGGAGAGAGGGGAAAAACTGTTTTTT.